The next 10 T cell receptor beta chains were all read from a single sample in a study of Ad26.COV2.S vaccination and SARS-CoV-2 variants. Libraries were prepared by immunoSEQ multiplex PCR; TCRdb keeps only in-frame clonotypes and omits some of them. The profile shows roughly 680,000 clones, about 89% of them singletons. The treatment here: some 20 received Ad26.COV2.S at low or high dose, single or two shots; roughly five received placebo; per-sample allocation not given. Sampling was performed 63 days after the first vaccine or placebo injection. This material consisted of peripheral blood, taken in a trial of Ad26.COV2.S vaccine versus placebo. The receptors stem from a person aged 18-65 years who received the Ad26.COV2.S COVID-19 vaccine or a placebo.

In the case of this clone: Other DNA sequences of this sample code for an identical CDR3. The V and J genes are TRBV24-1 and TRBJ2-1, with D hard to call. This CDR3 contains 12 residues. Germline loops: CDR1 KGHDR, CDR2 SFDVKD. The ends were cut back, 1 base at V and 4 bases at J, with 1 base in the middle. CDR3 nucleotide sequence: TGTGCCACCAGTGATTTTTACAATGAGCAGTTCTTC. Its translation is CATSDFYNEQFF.

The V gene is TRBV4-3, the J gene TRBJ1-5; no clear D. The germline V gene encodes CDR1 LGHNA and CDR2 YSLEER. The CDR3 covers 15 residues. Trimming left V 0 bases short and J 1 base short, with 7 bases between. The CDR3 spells CASSQETASNQPQHF. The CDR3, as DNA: TGCGCCAGCAGCCAAGAAACAGCAAGCAATCAGCCCCAGCATTTT.

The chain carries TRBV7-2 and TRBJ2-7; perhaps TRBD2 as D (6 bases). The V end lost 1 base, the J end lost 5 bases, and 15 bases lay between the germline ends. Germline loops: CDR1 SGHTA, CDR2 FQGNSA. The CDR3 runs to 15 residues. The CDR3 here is CASSLELAEGNEQYF. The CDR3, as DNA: TGTGCCAGCAGCTTAGAGTTAGCGGAAGGCAACGAGCAGTACTTC.

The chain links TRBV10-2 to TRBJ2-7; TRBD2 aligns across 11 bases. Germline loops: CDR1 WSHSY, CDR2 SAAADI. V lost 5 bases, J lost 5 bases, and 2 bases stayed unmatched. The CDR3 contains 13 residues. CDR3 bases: TGCGCCAGCAGTTTAGCGGGGGGGAACGAGCAGTACTTC. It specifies CASSLAGGNEQYF.

CDR3 protein: CASSSRTGRSNYGYTF. CDR3 sequence (DNA): TGTGCCAGCAGTTCGCGGACCGGTCGGTCAAACTATGGCTACACCTTC. The chain employs TRBV27 and TRBJ1-2; D unresolved. The germline V gene has CDR1 MNHEY and CDR2 SMNVEV (reference sequence). V was trimmed by 4 bases and J by 2 bases, leaving 17 bases between them. This CDR3 region has 16 residues.

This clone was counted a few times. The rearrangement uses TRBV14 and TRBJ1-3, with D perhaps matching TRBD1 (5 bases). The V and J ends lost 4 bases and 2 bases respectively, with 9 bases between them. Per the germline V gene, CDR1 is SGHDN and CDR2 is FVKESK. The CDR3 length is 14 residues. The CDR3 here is CASSRRGTGNTIYF. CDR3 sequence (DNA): TGTGCCAGCAGCCGTAGGGGTACTGGAAACACCATATATTTT.

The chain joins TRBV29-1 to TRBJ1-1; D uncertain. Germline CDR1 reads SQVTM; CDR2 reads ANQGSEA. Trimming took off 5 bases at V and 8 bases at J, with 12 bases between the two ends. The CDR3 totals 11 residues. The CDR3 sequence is CSVTPGPEAFF. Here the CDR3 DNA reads TGCAGCGTTACCCCCGGGCCGGAAGCTTTCTTT.

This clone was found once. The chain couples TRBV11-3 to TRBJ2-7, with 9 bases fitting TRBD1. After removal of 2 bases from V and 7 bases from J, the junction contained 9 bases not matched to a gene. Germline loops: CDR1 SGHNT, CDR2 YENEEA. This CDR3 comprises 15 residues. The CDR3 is CASSLLGQGPEEQYF. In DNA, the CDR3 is TGTGCCAGCAGCTTACTGGGACAGGGACCAGAGGAGCAGTACTTC.

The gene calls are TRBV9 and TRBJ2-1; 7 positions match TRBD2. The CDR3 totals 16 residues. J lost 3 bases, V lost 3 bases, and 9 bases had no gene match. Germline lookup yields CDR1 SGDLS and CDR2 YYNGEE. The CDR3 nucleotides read TGTGCCAGCAGCGACGGGACTACCACGATCTACAATGAGCAGTTCTTC. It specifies CASSDGTTTIYNEQFF.

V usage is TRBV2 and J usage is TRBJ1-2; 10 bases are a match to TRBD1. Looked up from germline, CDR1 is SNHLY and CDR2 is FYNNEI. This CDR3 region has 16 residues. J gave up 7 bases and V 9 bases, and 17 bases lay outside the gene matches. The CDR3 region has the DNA TGTGCCAGACAATTGGCTTCGGGACAGGGGAAAAGTGGCTACACCTTC. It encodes CARQLASGQGKSGYTF.